This T cell receptor (beta chain) comes out of a study of blood T cell repertoires in COVID-19. As for the study in general: Sites across the United States, Italy and Spain contributed samples from acute and convalescent COVID-19. PBMCs, B-cell-depleted T cells, or T cells were the source of the cDNA or gDNA that made up the material.

Under the authors' procedure: Amplifying reference gene primers gave estimates of nucleated cell counts. Sequencing used immunoSEQ multiplex PCR; TCRdb keeps in-frame clones, though not all of them. V and J calls and clone size are those listed in that table; D and trimming were worked out from the DNA. The sample consists of some 210,000 clones, about nine tenths of them appearing once. V lost 2 bases and J lost 8, with 7 bases in between. CDR3 length: 11 amino acids. Germline CDR1 and CDR2: SGHKS and YYEKEE (reference sequence). The V call is TRBV5-5, the J call TRBJ1-1; no firm D call. Sequenced sample: peripheral blood. The source of this sequence is a man aged 55 to 70 who had recovered from COVID-19. The CDR3 DNA reads TGTGCCAGCAGCTTTGCCCGGGAAGCTTTCTTT. This gives the protein CASSFAREAFF.